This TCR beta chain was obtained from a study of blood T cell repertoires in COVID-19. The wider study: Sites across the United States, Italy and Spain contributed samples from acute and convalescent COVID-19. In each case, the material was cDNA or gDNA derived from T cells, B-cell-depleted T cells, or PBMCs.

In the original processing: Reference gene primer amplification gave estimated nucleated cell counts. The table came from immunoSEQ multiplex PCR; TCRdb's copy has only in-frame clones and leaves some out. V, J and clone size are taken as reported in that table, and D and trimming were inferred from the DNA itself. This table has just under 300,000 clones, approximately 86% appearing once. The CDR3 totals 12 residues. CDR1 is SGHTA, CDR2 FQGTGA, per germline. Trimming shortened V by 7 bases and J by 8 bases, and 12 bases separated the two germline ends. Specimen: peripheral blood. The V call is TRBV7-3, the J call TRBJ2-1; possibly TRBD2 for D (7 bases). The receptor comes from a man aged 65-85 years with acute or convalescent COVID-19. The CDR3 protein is CASTQGGDEQFF. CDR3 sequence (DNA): TGTGCCAGCACCCAAGGGGGGGATGAGCAGTTCTTC.